The rows below give T cell receptor beta chains drawn from one sample of a study of glioma-infiltrating T cells after dendritic cell vaccination. TCRdb's copy holds only in-frame clones and misses some; the assay was immunoSEQ multiplex PCR. The repertoire holds roughly 82,000 clones, with 80% to 90% as singletons. The source was blood, collected before dendritic cell vaccination. Receptors were obtained from a human donor with glioblastoma. Each CDR3 is given with its conserved first and last residue. Each record gives: D gene, V gene, J gene, clone size, CDR3 protein, CDR3 DNA. D genes are given only for firm matches. Only some rows state a clone size, as once, few, many or a class for expanded clones.

d_call: TRBD1
v_call: TRBV29-1
j_call: TRBJ1-2
clone_size: -
cdr3_aa: CSARGQGQYYGYTF
cdr3_nt: TGCAGCGCCCGTGGACAGGGTCAGTACTATGGCTACACCTTC

d_call: -
v_call: TRBV29-1
j_call: TRBJ2-1
clone_size: -
cdr3_aa: CSVGSFAGIGRYNEQFF
cdr3_nt: TGCAGCGTAGGCTCATTCGCAGGGATCGGCCGCTACAATGAGCAGTTCTTC

d_call: -
v_call: TRBV2
j_call: TRBJ1-1
clone_size: -
cdr3_aa: CASRGPTAMNTEAFF
cdr3_nt: TGTGCCAGCAGGGGCCCGACCGCGATGAACACTGAAGCTTTCTTT

d_call: -
v_call: TRBV2
j_call: TRBJ1-2
clone_size: -
cdr3_aa: CASTISGTRSYTF
cdr3_nt: TGTGCCAGCACTATCTCGGGTACTCGGAGCTACACCTTC

d_call: TRBD1
v_call: TRBV5-1
j_call: TRBJ2-3
clone_size: -
cdr3_aa: CASSLGGDRGPDTQYF
cdr3_nt: TGCGCCAGCAGCTTGGGGGGAGACAGGGGACCAGATACGCAGTATTTT

d_call: -
v_call: TRBV2
j_call: TRBJ1-2
clone_size: once
cdr3_aa: CASSEEQGNGYTF
cdr3_nt: TGTGCCAGCAGTGAAGAACAGGGAAATGGCTACACCTTC

d_call: TRBD2
v_call: TRBV2
j_call: TRBJ2-1
clone_size: -
cdr3_aa: CASSAPSGSSYNEQFF
cdr3_nt: TGTGCCAGCAGTGCTCCTAGCGGGAGCTCCTACAATGAGCAGTTCTTC

d_call: -
v_call: TRBV4-1
j_call: TRBJ1-1
clone_size: -
cdr3_aa: CASSQDSGAMGVTEAFF
cdr3_nt: TGCGCCAGCAGCCAAGATTCCGGAGCCATGGGTGTGACTGAAGCTTTCTTT

d_call: TRBD1
v_call: TRBV27
j_call: TRBJ1-2
clone_size: -
cdr3_aa: CASSLIGTAYGYTF
cdr3_nt: TGTGCCAGCAGTTTAATTGGGACAGCCTATGGCTACACCTTC

d_call: -
v_call: TRBV19
j_call: TRBJ2-7
clone_size: -
cdr3_aa: CASSTTGAYEQYF
cdr3_nt: TGTGCCAGTAGTACGACGGGGGCCTACGAGCAGTACTTC

d_call: -
v_call: TRBV4-1
j_call: TRBJ1-2
clone_size: -
cdr3_aa: CASSPSPRGGNGYTF
cdr3_nt: TGCGCCAGCAGCCCGTCCCCCAGGGGAGGGAATGGCTACACCTTC

d_call: -
v_call: TRBV25-1
j_call: TRBJ2-1
clone_size: -
cdr3_aa: CASSGYKNEQFF
cdr3_nt: TGTGCCAGCAGTGGGTACAAAAATGAGCAGTTCTTC

d_call: TRBD2
v_call: TRBV9
j_call: TRBJ2-7
clone_size: -
cdr3_aa: CASSVESGRTYEQYF
cdr3_nt: TGTGCCAGCAGCGTAGAAAGCGGGAGAACCTACGAGCAGTACTTC

d_call: TRBD1
v_call: TRBV6-5
j_call: TRBJ2-5
clone_size: -
cdr3_aa: CASRDRVKETQYF
cdr3_nt: TGTGCCAGCAGGGACAGGGTTAAAGAGACCCAGTACTTC

d_call: TRBD2
v_call: TRBV9
j_call: TRBJ2-1
clone_size: -
cdr3_aa: CASSASGTSGDLSEQFF
cdr3_nt: TGTGCCAGCAGCGCGTCCGGGACTAGCGGGGACCTGAGTGAGCAGTTCTTC

d_call: -
v_call: TRBV2
j_call: TRBJ2-3
clone_size: -
cdr3_aa: CASSDLGNTQYF
cdr3_nt: TGTGCCAGCAGTGACCTAGGCAATACGCAGTATTTT

d_call: -
v_call: TRBV6-1
j_call: TRBJ2-5
clone_size: -
cdr3_aa: CASSEGVSRWETQYF
cdr3_nt: TGTGCCAGCAGTGAAGGGGTTAGCCGGTGGGAGACCCAGTACTTC

d_call: -
v_call: TRBV6-4
j_call: TRBJ2-1
clone_size: -
cdr3_aa: CASSVSSGAYNEQFF
cdr3_nt: TGTGCCAGCAGTGTGTCTTCCGGGGCCTACAATGAGCAGTTCTTC

d_call: TRBD2
v_call: TRBV11-2
j_call: TRBJ2-3
clone_size: once
cdr3_aa: CASSLVPLAGGVTDTQYF
cdr3_nt: TGTGCCAGCAGCTTAGTCCCCCTAGCGGGAGGAGTTACAGATACGCAGTATTTT

d_call: TRBD2
v_call: TRBV6-4
j_call: TRBJ2-1
clone_size: -
cdr3_aa: CASSEGGGASNEQFF
cdr3_nt: TGTGCCAGCAGTGAAGGCGGGGGGGCAAGTAATGAGCAGTTCTTC

d_call: TRBD2
v_call: TRBV4-1
j_call: TRBJ2-3
clone_size: -
cdr3_aa: CASSQNPGLAGGGDTQYF
cdr3_nt: TGCGCCAGCAGCCAAAATCCCGGACTAGCGGGAGGGGGAGATACGCAGTATTTT

d_call: -
v_call: TRBV30
j_call: TRBJ1-6
clone_size: -
cdr3_aa: CAWKPRSSYNSPLHF
cdr3_nt: TGTGCCTGGAAACCCCGGAGCTCCTATAATTCACCCCTCCACTTT

d_call: TRBD1
v_call: TRBV11-2
j_call: TRBJ1-4
clone_size: -
cdr3_aa: CASSSLGTGGGEKLFF
cdr3_nt: TGTGCCAGCAGCTCCCTCGGGACAGGGGGGGGAGAAAAACTGTTTTTT

d_call: -
v_call: TRBV7-9
j_call: TRBJ1-1
clone_size: once
cdr3_aa: CASSATGTWAFF
cdr3_nt: TGTGCCAGCAGCGCCACCGGGACATGGGCTTTCTTT

d_call: TRBD1
v_call: TRBV27
j_call: TRBJ1-2
clone_size: -
cdr3_aa: CASSLSGGGGYGYTF
cdr3_nt: TGTGCCAGCAGTTTATCAGGGGGCGGCGGCTATGGCTACACCTTC

d_call: -
v_call: TRBV6-1
j_call: TRBJ1-2
clone_size: -
cdr3_aa: CASRALGYTF
cdr3_nt: TGTGCCAGCAGGGCCCTTGGCTACACCTTC

d_call: -
v_call: TRBV5-6
j_call: TRBJ2-3
clone_size: -
cdr3_aa: CASTLWGGTDTQYF
cdr3_nt: TGTGCCAGCACCCTCTGGGGGGGCACAGATACGCAGTATTTT

d_call: TRBD1
v_call: TRBV12-5
j_call: TRBJ2-7
clone_size: -
cdr3_aa: CASGLVLGGTGMAHEQYF
cdr3_nt: TGTGCTAGTGGTTTGGTATTAGGGGGGACAGGGATGGCCCACGAGCAGTACTTC

d_call: TRBD2
v_call: TRBV2
j_call: TRBJ2-3
clone_size: -
cdr3_aa: CASEGLASGRDTQYF
cdr3_nt: TGTGCCAGCGAAGGACTAGCGTCAGGTAGAGATACGCAGTATTTT

d_call: TRBD1
v_call: TRBV5-5
j_call: TRBJ2-1
clone_size: -
cdr3_aa: CASSLGQGPNEQFF
cdr3_nt: TGTGCCAGCAGCTTGGGACAGGGGCCCAATGAGCAGTTCTTC

d_call: TRBD1
v_call: TRBV10-3
j_call: TRBJ2-7
clone_size: -
cdr3_aa: CAIRTGRSYEQYF
cdr3_nt: TGTGCCATACGGACAGGGAGATCCTACGAGCAGTACTTC

d_call: TRBD1
v_call: TRBV10-3
j_call: TRBJ2-5
clone_size: -
cdr3_aa: CAISKTGVGETQYF
cdr3_nt: TGTGCCATCAGTAAAACAGGGGTTGGAGAGACCCAGTACTTC

d_call: -
v_call: TRBV5-1
j_call: TRBJ1-2
clone_size: -
cdr3_aa: CASSGGTGEGGYTF
cdr3_nt: TGCGCCAGCAGCGGGGGGACGGGAGAAGGTGGCTACACCTTC

d_call: TRBD1
v_call: TRBV19
j_call: TRBJ1-1
clone_size: few
cdr3_aa: CASSKPGQGPGTEAFF
cdr3_nt: TGTGCCAGTAGTAAACCGGGACAGGGTCCGGGCACTGAAGCTTTCTTT

d_call: TRBD2
v_call: TRBV5-1
j_call: TRBJ2-3
clone_size: -
cdr3_aa: CASSLSAGDTTDTQYF
cdr3_nt: TGCGCCAGCAGCTTGTCAGCGGGGGACACGACAGATACGCAGTATTTT

d_call: -
v_call: TRBV9
j_call: TRBJ1-2
clone_size: -
cdr3_aa: CASSVPGGLEGYTF
cdr3_nt: TGTGCCAGCAGCGTACCTGGGGGCCTCGAGGGCTACACCTTC

d_call: TRBD1
v_call: TRBV10-1
j_call: TRBJ2-1
clone_size: -
cdr3_aa: CASSEFVGQGITNEQFF
cdr3_nt: TGCGCCAGCAGTGAGTTTGTGGGACAGGGGATCACGAATGAGCAGTTCTTC

d_call: TRBD2
v_call: TRBV30
j_call: TRBJ2-5
clone_size: -
cdr3_aa: CAAYGTSGGETQYF
cdr3_nt: TGTGCCGCTTATGGGACTAGCGGGGGAGAGACCCAGTACTTC

d_call: -
v_call: TRBV6-6
j_call: TRBJ2-7
clone_size: -
cdr3_aa: CASGAGANEQYF
cdr3_nt: TGTGCCAGCGGGGCAGGGGCGAACGAGCAGTACTTC

d_call: TRBD2
v_call: TRBV6-1
j_call: TRBJ2-5
clone_size: few
cdr3_aa: CASSGLAGDQETQYF
cdr3_nt: TGTGCCAGCAGCGGATTAGCGGGAGACCAAGAGACCCAGTACTTC

d_call: TRBD1
v_call: TRBV5-1
j_call: TRBJ2-7
clone_size: -
cdr3_aa: CASSIGTGSYEQYF
cdr3_nt: TGCGCCAGCAGCATCGGGACAGGTTCCTACGAGCAGTACTTC

d_call: TRBD1
v_call: TRBV10-3
j_call: TRBJ1-1
clone_size: -
cdr3_aa: CAVWTGKDTEAFF
cdr3_nt: TGTGCCGTATGGACAGGGAAGGACACTGAAGCTTTCTTT

d_call: TRBD2
v_call: TRBV5-1
j_call: TRBJ2-5
clone_size: once
cdr3_aa: CASSSRLAGPGETQYF
cdr3_nt: TGCGCCAGCAGCTCCAGACTAGCGGGCCCCGGAGAGACCCAGTACTTC

d_call: -
v_call: TRBV13
j_call: TRBJ2-3
clone_size: -
cdr3_aa: CASSLRGGDTQYF
cdr3_nt: TGTGCCAGCAGCTTAAGGGGGGGGGATACGCAGTATTTT

d_call: TRBD1
v_call: TRBV4-2
j_call: TRBJ2-2
clone_size: -
cdr3_aa: CASSQSGTGGTGELFF
cdr3_nt: TGTGCCAGCAGCCAATCCGGGACAGGGGGGACCGGGGAGCTGTTTTTT

d_call: TRBD1
v_call: TRBV4-1
j_call: TRBJ2-2
clone_size: -
cdr3_aa: CASSVIDLGMTGRELFF
cdr3_nt: TGCGCCAGCAGCGTAATAGACTTGGGGATGACAGGGCGGGAGCTGTTTTTT

d_call: TRBD1
v_call: TRBV27
j_call: TRBJ1-1
clone_size: -
cdr3_aa: CASSSLQGAMTEAFF
cdr3_nt: TGTGCCAGCAGTTCCCTACAGGGGGCTATGACTGAAGCTTTCTTT

d_call: -
v_call: TRBV4-1
j_call: TRBJ2-3
clone_size: -
cdr3_aa: CASSQAPFNTDTQYF
cdr3_nt: TGCGCCAGCAGCCAAGCTCCCTTTAACACAGATACGCAGTATTTT

d_call: -
v_call: TRBV7-2
j_call: TRBJ2-5
clone_size: -
cdr3_aa: CASSTMARYEETQYF
cdr3_nt: TGTGCCAGCAGCACTATGGCCCGTTACGAAGAGACCCAGTACTTC

d_call: TRBD2
v_call: TRBV28
j_call: TRBJ2-3
clone_size: -
cdr3_aa: CASSDSGRAKDTQYF
cdr3_nt: TGTGCCAGCAGTGACAGCGGGAGGGCGAAAGATACGCAGTATTTT

d_call: -
v_call: TRBV5-1
j_call: TRBJ1-4
clone_size: -
cdr3_aa: CASIKLFF
cdr3_nt: TGCGCCAGTATTAAACTGTTTTTT

d_call: -
v_call: TRBV4-1
j_call: TRBJ2-7
clone_size: once
cdr3_aa: CASSADNSYEQYF
cdr3_nt: TGCGCCAGCAGCGCAGACAATTCCTACGAGCAGTACTTC

d_call: TRBD1
v_call: TRBV10-1
j_call: TRBJ1-6
clone_size: -
cdr3_aa: CASSGDRSSPLHF
cdr3_nt: TGTGCCAGCAGTGGGGACAGGTCCTCACCCCTCCACTTT